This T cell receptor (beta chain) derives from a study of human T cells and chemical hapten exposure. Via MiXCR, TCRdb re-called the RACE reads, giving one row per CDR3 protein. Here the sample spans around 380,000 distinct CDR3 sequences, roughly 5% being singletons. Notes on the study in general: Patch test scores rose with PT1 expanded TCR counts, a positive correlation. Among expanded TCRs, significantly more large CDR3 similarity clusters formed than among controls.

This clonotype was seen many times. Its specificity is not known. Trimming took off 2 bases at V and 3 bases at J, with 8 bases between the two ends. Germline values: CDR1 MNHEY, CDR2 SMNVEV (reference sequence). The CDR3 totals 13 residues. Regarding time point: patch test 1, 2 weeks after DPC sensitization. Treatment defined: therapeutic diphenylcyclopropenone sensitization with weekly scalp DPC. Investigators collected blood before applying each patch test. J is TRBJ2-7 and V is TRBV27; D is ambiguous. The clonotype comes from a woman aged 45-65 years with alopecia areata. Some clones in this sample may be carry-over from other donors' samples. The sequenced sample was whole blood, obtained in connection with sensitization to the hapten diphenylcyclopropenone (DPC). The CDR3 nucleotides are TGTGCCAGCAGTTTAGGGGTGGGCTACGAGCAGTACTTC. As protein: CASSLGVGYEQYF.